This record looks at one T cell receptor (beta chain) sequence and its context. The data were taken from a study of blood T cell repertoires in COVID-19. Whole-study context: The samples span acute and convalescent COVID-19 from the United States, Italy and Spain. PBMCs, B-cell-depleted T cells, or T cells were the source of the cDNA or gDNA that made up the material.

Patients from Seattle were sampled longitudinally, starting during active infection. The V end was cut by 2 bases, the J end by 2 bases, with 19 bases between. CDR3 length: 17 amino acids. Germline CDR1 reads SGHDN; CDR2 reads FVKESK. Generated by immunoSEQ multiplex PCR, the TCRdb table keeps only in-frame clones and is missing some. The sample holds about 120,000 clones, about 90% seen once. This clonotype was sampled from a woman aged 55-69 years with COVID-19, enrolled during active disease. The source material was peripheral blood. The chain is built from TRBV14 and TRBJ2-7; TRBD1 is a possible D gene (5 bases). The DNA of the CDR3 is TGTGCCAGCAGCCAACACCAGGGAACCAACGTCGCCTACGAGCAGTACTTC. Protein: CASSQHQGTNVAYEQYF. Drawing the rest from reference TRBV14 and TRBJ2-7, the complete variable domain is EAGVTQFPSHSVIEKGQTVTLRCDPISGHDNLYWYRRVMGKEIKFLLHFVKESKQDESGMPNNRFLAERTGGTYSTLKVQPAELEDSGVYFCASSQHQGTNVAYEQYFGPGTRLTVT.